These T cell receptor beta chains were read from a single sample in a study of CD8 T cells in Susac syndrome. TCRdb re-analysed the immunoSEQ multiplex PCR reads in MiXCR, keeping a single row per CDR3 protein. The sample records under 350,000 distinct CDR3 sequences, approximately 90% being singletons. Sequencing used CD4+ T cells from PBMCs. These receptors were collected from a human donor with multiple sclerosis. CDR3s include the opening cysteine and the closing phenylalanine or tryptophan. A D gene is named only where the DNA matches it firmly. Rows give clone size only sometimes, using once, few, many, or a class for an expanded clone.

V,D,J,size,CDR3,DNA
TRBV7-9,-,TRBJ1-4,few,CASSQATNEKLFF,TGTGCCAGCAGCCAGGCAACTAATGAAAAACTGTTTTTT
TRBV6-5,-,TRBJ1-2,-,CASSPSPLGSRGYTF,TGTGCCAGCAGCCCCTCCCCTTTGGGCTCGAGAGGCTACACCTTC
TRBV7-2,TRBD2,TRBJ2-7,-,CASSLGEAGPYEQYF,TGTGCCAGCAGCTTAGGGGAAGCGGGGCCCTACGAGCAGTACTTC
TRBV29-1,-,TRBJ2-1,-,CSVARGSNEQFF,TGCAGCGTTGCCCGGGGGTCTAATGAGCAGTTCTTC
TRBV29-1,TRBD2,TRBJ2-2,-,CSVAWLAGNTGELFF,TGCAGCGTTGCGTGGCTAGCGGGAAACACCGGGGAGCTGTTTTTT
TRBV18,TRBD1,TRBJ2-1,-,CASSPGQGRNNEQFF,TGTGCCAGCTCACCAGGACAGGGGCGAAACAATGAGCAGTTCTTC
TRBV5-1,-,TRBJ2-5,-,CASSWGQETQYF,TGCGCCAGCAGCTGGGGCCAAGAGACCCAGTACTTC
TRBV5-1,TRBD1,TRBJ1-1,-,CASSAMTGGPLRSTEAFF,TGCGCCAGCAGCGCCATGACAGGGGGCCCACTAAGGAGCACTGAAGCTTTCTTT
TRBV12-3/TRBV12-4,-,TRBJ2-3,-,CASSFERGLRGTDTQYF,TGTGCCAGCAGTTTCGAAAGGGGGTTACGGGGCACAGATACGCAGTATTTT
TRBV20-1,-,TRBJ1-4,once,CSATGSGSEKLFF,TGCAGTGCTACGGGGTCGGGGAGTGAAAAACTGTTTTTT
TRBV6-2/TRBV6-3,-,TRBJ2-7,-,CASSYLHRELYEQYF,TGTGCCAGCAGTTACCTACACCGGGAGCTATACGAGCAGTACTTC
TRBV6-5,-,TRBJ2-3,-,CASSYSPSRDDTQYF,TGTGCCAGCAGTTACTCGCCGAGCAGGGATGATACGCAGTATTTT
TRBV20-1,-,TRBJ2-7,-,CSANSQGLGEQYF,TGCAGTGCTAATTCACAGGGTCTGGGGGAGCAGTACTTC
TRBV5-1,TRBD1,TRBJ2-2,-,CASSGRDRSLRTGELFF,TGCGCCAGCAGCGGCCGGGACAGGTCACTGCGCACCGGGGAGCTGTTTTTT
TRBV5-6,-,TRBJ2-7,-,CASSFSGTQREQYF,TGTGCCAGCAGCTTTTCGGGGACTCAGCGCGAGCAGTACTTC
TRBV4-3,-,TRBJ2-1,-,CASSQASIHNEQFF,TGCGCCAGCAGCCAAGCGAGCATTCACAATGAGCAGTTCTTC
TRBV4-2,-,TRBJ2-7,-,CASSQVYWDPKYEQYF,TGTGCCAGCAGCCAAGTTTATTGGGACCCGAAGTACGAGCAGTACTTC
TRBV27,TRBD1,TRBJ1-2,-,CASRRDSVFGYTF,TGTGCCAGCAGGAGGGACAGCGTGTTTGGCTACACCTTC
TRBV12-3/TRBV12-4,TRBD1,TRBJ1-5,-,CASSFVGTDDQPQHF,TGTGCCAGCAGTTTCGTCGGGACAGATGATCAGCCCCAGCATTTT